Sequencing of this T cell receptor beta chain was carried out in a study of cytomegalovirus exposure and HLA in healthy donors. V lost 8 bases, J lost 1 base, and 9 bases stayed unmatched. This CDR3 has 15 residues. Germline V gene lookup returns CDR1 MDHEN and CDR2 SYDVKM. This clone is a singleton in its sample. Its target is unknown. Primers: 60 Vbeta forward and 13 Jbeta reverse. Per the authors' pipeline: It was a later analysis that counted about 80 million unique TCR beta chains, of which around 11 million were shared. Method: immunoSEQ multiplex PCR; TCRdb's copy keeps in-frame clones and lacks some. V and J calls and clone size come straight from that table; D and trimming were deduced from the DNA. The profile shows about 91,000 clones, 86% of them singletons. Whole-study findings and limits: It has been reported that TCR beta sequences accurately predicted the HLA-A and HLA-B alleles of most subjects. Reported performance of the classifier showed diagnosis of cytomegalovirus status with high specificity and sensitivity. In vitro checks showed that a few CMV-associated chains really do target CMV antigens.

Sample: PBMCs. The source is a man aged 25-45 years in good health and CMV-seropositive. The J gene is TRBJ2-5, the V gene TRBV28; 8 nucleotides agree with TRBD1. CDR3 DNA: TGTGCCAGCCACTTCGGGACAGGAATCCAAGAGACCCAGTACTTC. It encodes CASHFGTGIQETQYF.